This is a list of T cell receptor beta chains from one sample in a study of cytomegalovirus exposure and HLA in healthy donors. The method was immunoSEQ multiplex PCR; TCRdb's version includes in-frame clones alone and lacks a portion of them. Here the sample spans about 89,000 clones, about 74% being singletons. The sequencing sample was made of PBMCs. These TCRs come from a male donor in good health and CMV-seronegative. Both conserved end residues are part of each CDR3. A D gene is named only where the DNA matches it firmly. Clone size appears in some rows only: once, few, many, or a class for an expanded clone.

clone size: NA
V gene: TRBV5-6
D gene: NA
J gene: TRBJ2-7
CDR3 DNA: TGTGCCAGCAGCTTGTTAGCAGTCTCCACCTACGAGCAGTACTTC
CDR3 protein: CASSLLAVSTYEQYF

clone size: NA
V gene: TRBV27
D gene: NA
J gene: TRBJ1-1
CDR3 DNA: TGTGCCAGCAGTTTCCACAGGGACCTGAACACTGAAGCTTTCTTT
CDR3 protein: CASSFHRDLNTEAFF

clone size: NA
V gene: TRBV19
D gene: TRBD2
J gene: TRBJ2-3
CDR3 DNA: TGTGCCAGTTCCGGACTAGCGGTTAGCACAGATACGCAGTATTTT
CDR3 protein: CASSGLAVSTDTQYF

clone size: NA
V gene: TRBV6-4
D gene: NA
J gene: TRBJ2-2
CDR3 DNA: TGTGCCAGCAGTGACACAGGGCTCACCGGGGAGCTGTTTTTT
CDR3 protein: CASSDTGLTGELFF

clone size: NA
V gene: TRBV28
D gene: NA
J gene: TRBJ1-3
CDR3 DNA: TGTGCCAGCAGTCCCCCCCAGCGTAGCACCATATATTTT
CDR3 protein: CASSPPQRSTIYF

clone size: NA
V gene: TRBV2
D gene: NA
J gene: TRBJ1-3
CDR3 DNA: TGTGCCAGCAGTGAACAGGGGTCTGGAAACACCATATATTTT
CDR3 protein: CASSEQGSGNTIYF

clone size: NA
V gene: TRBV7-2
D gene: NA
J gene: TRBJ2-7
CDR3 DNA: TGTGCCAGCAGCTCCCGACAGAGCTCCTACGAGCAGTACTTC
CDR3 protein: CASSSRQSSYEQYF

clone size: NA
V gene: TRBV2
D gene: NA
J gene: TRBJ2-3
CDR3 DNA: TGTGCCAGCAGAGTAAGCGGGAGCACAGATACGCAGTATTTT
CDR3 protein: CASRVSGSTDTQYF

clone size: NA
V gene: TRBV13
D gene: NA
J gene: TRBJ1-1
CDR3 DNA: TGTGCCAGCAGCTTGGAGGGGGGCGGGGGGGAAGCTTTCTTT
CDR3 protein: CASSLEGGGGEAFF

clone size: NA
V gene: TRBV29-1
D gene: TRBD2
J gene: TRBJ2-2
CDR3 DNA: TGCAGCGTTGAGGCGGGAGTGAACACCGGGGAGCTGTTTTTT
CDR3 protein: CSVEAGVNTGELFF

clone size: NA
V gene: TRBV5-1
D gene: TRBD2
J gene: TRBJ2-7
CDR3 DNA: TGCGCCAGCAGCGGGGGACTAGCGGGAGTCATTTCTCCCGAGCAGTACTTC
CDR3 protein: CASSGGLAGVISPEQYF

clone size: NA
V gene: TRBV6-5
D gene: NA
J gene: TRBJ1-5
CDR3 DNA: TGTGCCAGCAGTTACCAGACAGGCACGAAGTGCCCCCAGCATTTT
CDR3 protein: CASSYQTGTKCPQHF

clone size: NA
V gene: TRBV30
D gene: TRBD2
J gene: TRBJ2-3
CDR3 DNA: TGTGCCTGGGAAGGACTAGCGGGCTGGGCAGATACGCAGTATTTT
CDR3 protein: CAWEGLAGWADTQYF

clone size: NA
V gene: TRBV5-1
D gene: NA
J gene: TRBJ1-2
CDR3 DNA: TGCGCCAGCGGGGGGGATAACTATGGCTACACCTTC
CDR3 protein: CASGGDNYGYTF

clone size: few
V gene: TRBV7-2
D gene: TRBD1
J gene: TRBJ2-1
CDR3 DNA: TGTGCCAGCAGCTTAGGACAGGGATTCGGGGAGCAGTTCTTC
CDR3 protein: CASSLGQGFGEQFF

clone size: NA
V gene: TRBV12-2
D gene: NA
J gene: TRBJ2-7
CDR3 DNA: TGTGCAAGTCGCCCAGGGACAGGGGGCTACGAGCAGTACTTC
CDR3 protein: CASRPGTGGYEQYF

clone size: NA
V gene: TRBV10-3
D gene: NA
J gene: TRBJ2-5
CDR3 DNA: TGTGCCACCGGACTGTGGCAAGAGACCCAGTACTTC
CDR3 protein: CATGLWQETQYF

clone size: once
V gene: TRBV28
D gene: NA
J gene: TRBJ2-1
CDR3 DNA: TGTGCCAGCAGCTCCCTAGGCAATGAGCAGTTCTTC
CDR3 protein: CASSSLGNEQFF

clone size: few
V gene: TRBV5-1
D gene: NA
J gene: TRBJ2-7
CDR3 DNA: TGCGCCAGCAGCCTGGCACAGAGCTCCTACGAGCAGTACTTC
CDR3 protein: CASSLAQSSYEQYF

clone size: NA
V gene: TRBV5-4
D gene: TRBD1
J gene: TRBJ1-2
CDR3 DNA: TGTGCCAGCAGCTCCGGACAGGGAGGTGGCTACACCTTC
CDR3 protein: CASSSGQGGGYTF

clone size: NA
V gene: TRBV5-1
D gene: NA
J gene: TRBJ2-1
CDR3 DNA: TGCGCCAGCAGCTTGGGTCAGGACAATGAGCAGTTCTTC
CDR3 protein: CASSLGQDNEQFF

clone size: NA
V gene: TRBV2
D gene: TRBD2
J gene: TRBJ2-3
CDR3 DNA: TGTGCCAGCAGTGATTGGGCACTAGCGGGTTGGACAGATACGCAGTATTTT
CDR3 protein: CASSDWALAGWTDTQYF

clone size: NA
V gene: TRBV25-1
D gene: NA
J gene: TRBJ1-1
CDR3 DNA: TGTGCCAGCAGTGAGTACGTGAGCACTGAAGCTTTCTTT
CDR3 protein: CASSEYVSTEAFF

clone size: NA
V gene: TRBV5-4
D gene: NA
J gene: TRBJ2-2
CDR3 DNA: TGTGCCAGCAGCTTCATGGCAGGGGTTTCCGGGGAGCTGTTTTTT
CDR3 protein: CASSFMAGVSGELFF

clone size: NA
V gene: TRBV6-5
D gene: TRBD1
J gene: TRBJ2-2
CDR3 DNA: TGTGCCAGCAGACAGGGGAAGGGGGCCGGGGAGCTGTTTTTT
CDR3 protein: CASRQGKGAGELFF

clone size: NA
V gene: TRBV9
D gene: NA
J gene: TRBJ1-1
CDR3 DNA: TGTGCCAGCAGCGTAGTTGCGGCACTTACTGAAGCTTTCTTT
CDR3 protein: CASSVVAALTEAFF

clone size: NA
V gene: TRBV2
D gene: NA
J gene: TRBJ1-1
CDR3 DNA: TGTGCCAGCAATAGGCGACAGTTCACTGAAGCTTTCTTT
CDR3 protein: CASNRRQFTEAFF

clone size: NA
V gene: TRBV7-2
D gene: TRBD1
J gene: TRBJ1-2
CDR3 DNA: TGTGCCAGCAGCTGGACAGGGGAAAGTGGCTACACCTTC
CDR3 protein: CASSWTGESGYTF

clone size: NA
V gene: TRBV10-1
D gene: NA
J gene: TRBJ2-7
CDR3 DNA: TGCGCCAGCAACAGAGTCTCCTACGAGCAGTACTTC
CDR3 protein: CASNRVSYEQYF

clone size: NA
V gene: TRBV15
D gene: NA
J gene: TRBJ2-7
CDR3 DNA: TGTGCCACCAGCAGAGTTACGAGCGGGTCTGCCTACGAGCAGTACTTC
CDR3 protein: CATSRVTSGSAYEQYF

clone size: NA
V gene: TRBV6-1
D gene: TRBD2
J gene: TRBJ2-5
CDR3 DNA: TGTGCCACCACAGGTGGGACTAGCCCAAGAGAGACCCAGTACTTC
CDR3 protein: CATTGGTSPRETQYF

clone size: NA
V gene: TRBV5-1
D gene: TRBD1
J gene: TRBJ1-2
CDR3 DNA: TGCGCCAGCAGCAACGGACAGGAAGTAGATAGCTACACCTTC
CDR3 protein: CASSNGQEVDSYTF

clone size: NA
V gene: TRBV9
D gene: TRBD1
J gene: TRBJ2-1
CDR3 DNA: TGTGCCAGCAGCAAAACCGGGACAGGGGAGAGGGATGAGCAGTTCTTC
CDR3 protein: CASSKTGTGERDEQFF

clone size: NA
V gene: TRBV19
D gene: TRBD2
J gene: TRBJ2-5
CDR3 DNA: TGTGCCAGTTCAAACTCGCTAGCGGGAGGAGGAGAGACCCAGTACTTC
CDR3 protein: CASSNSLAGGGETQYF

clone size: NA
V gene: TRBV5-4
D gene: NA
J gene: TRBJ2-3
CDR3 DNA: TGTGCCAGCAGCTTGGCCGAGTGGGGGGGCACAGATACGCAGTATTTT
CDR3 protein: CASSLAEWGGTDTQYF

clone size: NA
V gene: TRBV7-2
D gene: TRBD2
J gene: TRBJ2-7
CDR3 DNA: TGTGCCAGCAGCCCCCGCGGACTAGCGGGAGTAGAAGAGCAGTACTTC
CDR3 protein: CASSPRGLAGVEEQYF

clone size: NA
V gene: TRBV27
D gene: TRBD2
J gene: TRBJ2-1
CDR3 DNA: TGTGCCAGCAGTTCCGGGACTAGCGGGAGAGCCTACAATGAGCAGTTCTTC
CDR3 protein: CASSSGTSGRAYNEQFF

clone size: NA
V gene: TRBV9
D gene: TRBD2
J gene: TRBJ2-7
CDR3 DNA: TGTGCCAGCAGCCCGAGGGTAACTAGCGGGATGAACGAGCAGTACTTC
CDR3 protein: CASSPRVTSGMNEQYF

clone size: few
V gene: TRBV28
D gene: TRBD1
J gene: TRBJ1-5
CDR3 DNA: TGTGCCAGCAGTTTAATATCGGGACAGGGGACAGGTGGCAATCAGCCCCAGCATTTT
CDR3 protein: CASSLISGQGTGGNQPQHF

clone size: NA
V gene: TRBV5-4
D gene: TRBD2
J gene: TRBJ2-7
CDR3 DNA: TGTGCCAGCAGCCCGACTAGCGGGAGACTAACCTACGAGCAGTACTTC
CDR3 protein: CASSPTSGRLTYEQYF

clone size: NA
V gene: TRBV30
D gene: NA
J gene: TRBJ2-5
CDR3 DNA: TGTGCCTGGAGTCTGCCGAGTGGGACCCAGTACTTC
CDR3 protein: CAWSLPSGTQYF

clone size: NA
V gene: TRBV7-9
D gene: TRBD1
J gene: TRBJ1-4
CDR3 DNA: TGTGCCAGCAGCCGAGGGACAGACTGGAATGAAAAACTGTTTTTT
CDR3 protein: CASSRGTDWNEKLFF

clone size: NA
V gene: TRBV5-1
D gene: NA
J gene: TRBJ2-5
CDR3 DNA: TGCGCCAGCAGCTTGGGGGCTGGCCGGGAGACCCAGTACTTC
CDR3 protein: CASSLGAGRETQYF

clone size: NA
V gene: TRBV28
D gene: TRBD2
J gene: TRBJ2-7
CDR3 DNA: TGTGCCAGCAGTTTGGTTCCAGCGGGGACCTCCTACGAGCAGTACTTC
CDR3 protein: CASSLVPAGTSYEQYF

clone size: NA
V gene: TRBV30
D gene: NA
J gene: TRBJ1-5
CDR3 DNA: TGTGCCTGGGGCCCCTTCGGCAATCAGCCCCAGCATTTT
CDR3 protein: CAWGPFGNQPQHF

clone size: NA
V gene: TRBV19
D gene: NA
J gene: TRBJ2-1
CDR3 DNA: TGTGCCAGCAGGGCCAGGGGGGCTCACAATGAGCAGTTCTTC
CDR3 protein: CASRARGAHNEQFF

clone size: NA
V gene: TRBV7-6
D gene: TRBD2
J gene: TRBJ2-4
CDR3 DNA: TGTGCCAGCAGCTTAGGGACTAGCGGGGATCTAGCCAAAAACATTCAGTACTTC
CDR3 protein: CASSLGTSGDLAKNIQYF